These 16 T cell receptor beta chains originate from one sample sequenced in a study of blood T cells in healthy people across ages. A second PCR, run for about 6 to 11 cycles, used a sample-barcoded 5' primer plus a J-beta primer mix. In TCRdb, the 5' RACE reads were re-called with MiXCR into one record per CDR3 protein. The table lists roughly 1,500,000 distinct CDR3 sequences, approximately 40% of them singletons. Sequencing was performed on blood. These receptors all come from a woman between 18 and 29 years old in good health.

J is TRBJ2-3 and V is TRBV7-3, with D hard to call. CDR1 and CDR2 (germline): SGHTA, FQGTGA. The V end was cut by 6 bases, the J end by 4 bases, with 11 bases between. The CDR3 sequence is 13 residues long. The CDR3: CASRLSMADTQYF. The CDR3 region has the DNA TGTGCCAGCAGACTTAGCATGGCAGATACGCAGTATTTT. The entire variable domain, with the rest obtained from reference TRBV7-3 and TRBJ2-3, is as follows: GAGVSQTPSNKVTEKGKYVELRCDPISGHTALYWYRQSLGQGPEFLIYFQGTGAADDSGLPNDRFFAVRPEGSVSTLKIQRTERGDSAVYLCASRLSMADTQYFGPGTRLTVL.

This clonotype was observed a handful of times. V and J are TRBV20-1 and TRBJ2-1; 8 nucleotides agree with TRBD2. Germline CDR1 reads DFQATT; CDR2 reads SNEGSKA (reference sequence). The CDR3 extends over 13 amino acids. The CDR3 DNA sequence: TGCAAGGTTAGCGGGGCCCTCTACAATGAGCAGTTCTTC. Translated, it gives CKVSGALYNEQFF.

The chain links TRBV15 to TRBJ1-2; D perhaps matches TRBD1 (5 bases). Germline values: CDR1 LNHNV, CDR2 YYDKDF (reference sequence). The V gene lost 2 bases and the J gene lost 8 bases, with 21 bases spanning the gap. The CDR3 sequence is 16 residues long. The CDR3 reads CATSRPREGRTLGYTF. CDR3 nucleotides: TGTGCCACCAGCAGACCCCGGGAGGGGAGAACGCTCGGCTACACCTTC.

The chain recombines TRBV12-3 or TRBV12-4 with TRBJ2-4, with 8 bases fitting TRBD1. The CDR3 is 14 amino acids. V gave up 6 bases and J gave up 15 bases; unmatched junction bases: 16. The CDR3 nucleotides are TGTGCCAGCAGAGGACAGGGACTGGGGTACGAGCGGTACTTC. It yields the protein CASRGQGLGYERYF.

The chain links TRBV2 to TRBJ2-7, with TRBD2 matching 9 bases. V dropped 4 bases and J dropped 1; count of bases not matched to a gene: 2. Germline lookup yields CDR1 SNHLY and CDR2 FYNNEI. The CDR3 contains 14 residues. CDR3 amino acids: CASSGLAASYEQYF. The CDR3 DNA reads as TGTGCCAGCAGTGGACTAGCGGCGTCCTACGAGCAGTACTTC.

This clonotype occurred a few times. The V and J genes are TRBV9 and TRBJ1-1; unclear D gene. Trimming pared 0 bases from V and 0 bases from J, leaving 12 bases between. Germline V gene data show CDR1 as SGDLS and CDR2 as YYNGEE. The CDR3 extends over 16 amino acids. The CDR3 protein is CASSVGMGLMNTEAFF. The CDR3 DNA sequence: TGTGCCAGCAGCGTAGGGATGGGCCTAATGAACACTGAAGCTTTCTTT.

A few counts support this clonotype. The gene calls are TRBV20-1 and TRBJ2-7, with TRBD1 matching over 7 bases. This CDR3 region has 13 residues. Germline loops: CDR1 DFQATT, CDR2 SNEGSKA (reference sequence). After removal of 5 bases from V and 5 bases from J, the junction contained 9 bases not matched to a gene. The DNA for the CDR3 is TGCAGTGCTCGGACAGGACGACCGGACGAGCAGTACTTC. Residues: CSARTGRPDEQYF.

The chain has TRBV5-5 and TRBJ2-1; D might be TRBD1 (6 bases). This CDR3 is built from 15 residues. Germline CDR1 and CDR2: SGHKS and YYEKEE (reference sequence). The ends were cut back, 4 bases at V and 5 bases at J, with 16 bases in the middle. CDR3 in amino acids: CASSMAQGHNNEQFF. CDR3 coding DNA: TGTGCCAGCAGCATGGCACAGGGACACAACAATGAGCAGTTCTTC. The whole variable domain, remainder taken from reference TRBV5-5 and TRBJ2-1, is DAGVTQSPTHLIKTRGQQVTLRCSPISGHKSVSWYQQVLGQGPQFIFQYYEKEERGRGNFPDRFSARQFPNYSSELNVNALLLGDSALYLCASSMAQGHNNEQFFGPGTRLTVL.

This clonotype has a handful of counts. The chain employs TRBV7-2 and TRBJ2-3, with TRBD2 matching 9 bases. The V gene's germline CDR1 is SGHTA and CDR2 FQGNSA. This CDR3 is built from 17 residues. Unmatched junction bases numbered 9, after V lost 5 bases and J lost 0 bases. The CDR3 region has the DNA TGTGCCAGCAGCCTGGGTTTTCTAGCGGGAAGCACAGATACGCAGTATTTT. This sequence encodes CASSLGFLAGSTDTQYF. Drawing the rest from reference TRBV7-2 and TRBJ2-3, the complete variable domain is GAGVSQSPSNKVTEKGKDVELRCDPISGHTALYWYRQSLGQGLEFLIYFQGNSAPDKSGLPSDRFSAERTGGSVSTLTIQRTQQEDSAVYLCASSLGFLAGSTDTQYFGPGTRLTVL.

V is TRBV7-6 and J is TRBJ2-3; no firm D call. Trimming shortened V by 5 bases and J by 2 bases, and 17 bases separated the two germline ends. Germline V CDR1 and CDR2: SGHVS, FNYEAQ. The CDR3 totals 16 residues. For the CDR3, the DNA is TGTGCCAGCAGCCCCTTGCTCAATTCCTACACAGATACGCAGTATTTT. Protein product: CASSPLLNSYTDTQYF.

The sample holds a few counts of this clonotype. The chain employs TRBV2 and TRBJ2-1; TRBD2 aligns across 7 bases. This CDR3 region has 15 residues. Unmatched junction bases numbered 8, after V lost 7 bases and J lost 2 bases. Germline CDR1 SNHLY, CDR2 FYNNEI. CDR3 loop: CASMSRDYAYNEQFF. CDR3 coding DNA: TGTGCCAGCATGAGCCGGGACTACGCCTACAATGAGCAGTTCTTC.

This clonotype was recorded a few times. The rearrangement joins TRBV5-1 to TRBJ2-1, with 10 positions matching TRBD2. CDR1 is SGHRS, CDR2 YFSETQ, per germline. The V gene end was trimmed by 6 bases and the J gene end by 5 bases; junction bases not matched to a gene: 8. The CDR3 contains 15 residues. The CDR3 DNA reads TGCGCCAGCACCTACCGGACTAGCGGTGACAATGAGCAGTTCTTC. Encoded protein: CASTYRTSGDNEQFF.

This clonotype was counted a few times. This sequence joins TRBV6-1 and TRBJ1-6, with 9 positions matching TRBD1. J lost 0 bases, V lost 10 bases, and 10 bases had no gene match. The CDR3 is 17 amino acids. Germline assignment: CDR1 MNHNS and CDR2 SASEGT. As DNA, the CDR3 is TGTGCCACACTGGACAGGGGATCGTTCTCCTATAATTCACCCCTCCACTTT. Protein sequence: CATLDRGSFSYNSPLHF.

This clonotype was recorded at least ten times. The V and J genes are TRBV29-1 and TRBJ2-3; D gene unclear. V gave up 6 bases and J gave up 8 bases, with 12 bases separating them. Germline values: CDR1 SQVTM, CDR2 ANQGSEA. The CDR3 spans 11 residues. As DNA, the CDR3 is TGCAGCGTCCAAGGGTCGGGTACGCAGTATTTT. The encoded protein is CSVQGSGTQYF.

This clonotype showed up just a few times. This chain connects TRBV15 to TRBJ1-5; 7 bases are a match to TRBD1. The CDR3 consists of 15 residues. The germline V gene encodes CDR1 LNHNV and CDR2 YYDKDF (reference sequence). Germline trimming cut 0 bases from V and 3 bases from J; bases unmatched to any gene: 2. For the CDR3, the DNA is TGTGCCACCAGCAGAGAGACAGGGCTCAATCAGCCCCAGCATTTT. This codes for CATSRETGLNQPQHF.

Note on this clonotype: The junction shows a germline mismatch at one end, possibly a read error. This chain connects TRBV6-2 or TRBV6-3 to TRBJ2-1; 7 nucleotides agree with TRBD1. This CDR3 has 15 residues. CDR1 is MNHEY and CDR2 is SVGEGT in the germline V gene. Written as DNA, the CDR3 is TGTGCTAGCAGTCGCACAGGGGTCGCAAACAATGAGCAGTTCTTC. Translated: CASSRTGVANNEQFF.